A single sample gave rise to the 10 T cell receptor beta chains below, sequenced in a study of early T cells in non-severe SARS-CoV-2 infection. From the 5' RACE reads, TCRdb called clonotypes with MiXCR, one entry per CDR3 protein. The sample consists of around 67,000 distinct CDR3 sequences, 9.5% to 13% of them appearing once. Sequencing was done on a sample of whole blood. These TCRs come from an adult who was a healthcare worker with PCR-confirmed SARS-CoV-2 infection or an uninfected control (not recorded which).

The V call is TRBV6-5, the J call TRBJ1-6, with a weak D call TRBD1 (6 bases). V lost 5 bases and J 9 bases, leaving 14 bases between the germline ends. The CDR3 covers 14 residues. CDR1 MNHEY and CDR2 SVGAGI come from the germline V gene. DNA of the CDR3: TGTGCCAGCAGTCGGGACAACTCGGGTTCACCCCTCCACTTT. It encodes CASSRDNSGSPLHF.

The chain joins TRBV10-3 to TRBJ2-7, with D perhaps matching TRBD2 (6 bases). The germline V and J ends were trimmed by 6 bases and 6 bases, with 24 bases remaining between them. The CDR3 spans 16 residues. The germline V gene has CDR1 ENHRY and CDR2 SYGVKD. CDR3 in DNA: TGTGCCATCAGCTCCATCGAAAAGGGCCTCGGGGGCGAGCAGTACTTC. Protein sequence: CAISSIEKGLGGEQYF.

This clonotype was picked up many times. The chain uses TRBV30 and TRBJ2-7; D possibly corresponds to TRBD1 (6 bases). Trimming shortened V by 0 bases and J by 3 bases, and 15 bases separated the two germline ends. This CDR3 spans 15 amino acids. The V gene's germline CDR1 is GTSNPN and CDR2 SVGIG (reference sequence). This chain's CDR3 is CAWSVMGQSLYEQYF. As DNA, the CDR3 is TGTGCCTGGAGTGTAATGGGACAAAGCCTCTACGAGCAGTACTTC.

This clonotype was counted only a few times. V usage is TRBV28 and J usage is TRBJ2-7; D ambiguous. Trimming stripped 2 bases from V and 7 bases from J, with 12 bases between. CDR3 length: 13 residues. The germline V gene encodes CDR1 MDHEN and CDR2 SYDVKM. This CDR3 is CASSLTARKEQYF. CDR3 DNA: TGTGCCAGCAGTTTAACTGCCCGAAAGGAGCAGTACTTC. The full variable domain, completed using reference TRBV28 and TRBJ2-7, is DVKVTQSSRYLVKRTGEKVFLECVQDMDHENMFWYRQDPGLGLRLIYFSYDVKMKEKGDIPEGYSVSREKKERFSLILESASTNQTSMYLCASSLTARKEQYFGPGTRLTVT.

This clonotype was observed a few times. The gene calls are TRBV29-1 and TRBJ2-2; possible D gene TRBD1, 6 bases. The length of the CDR3 is 14 residues. CDR1 SQVTM and CDR2 ANQGSEA come from the germline V gene. V lost 6 bases, J lost 6 bases, and 17 bases lay in between. The CDR3 DNA reads TGCAGCGTGCGACAGGACACAACTCCCGGGGAGCTGTTTTTT. This gives the protein CSVRQDTTPGELFF.

The V call is TRBV7-9, the J call TRBJ2-3, with TRBD2 as a possible D gene (6 bases). V lost 5 bases and J 3 bases, leaving 12 bases between the germline ends. The CDR3 is 14 amino acids. Germline loops: CDR1 SEHNR, CDR2 FQNEAQ (reference sequence). The CDR3, as DNA: TGTGCCAGCAGCCGGGAGTTGAGGACAGATACGCAGTATTTT. It specifies CASSRELRTDTQYF.

The chain couples TRBV28 to TRBJ2-3; 13 bases line up with TRBD2. V was pared by 4 bases and J by 6 bases, with 7 bases of the junction left unmatched. CDR3 length equals 16 residues. Germline V gene sequence: CDR1 MDHEN, CDR2 SYDVKM. The CDR3 region has the DNA TGTGCCAGCAGTTCCTCGGGACTAGCGGGACTGGATACGCAGTATTTT. Translating gives CASSSSGLAGLDTQYF.

This clonotype came up many times. The rearrangement uses TRBV10-3 and TRBJ2-7; 8 bases match TRBD1. Germline V gene sequence: CDR1 ENHRY, CDR2 SYGVKD. V gave up 3 bases and J gave up 3 bases; unmatched junction bases: 7. This CDR3 region has 15 residues. The CDR3 region is CAISESPGGIYEQYF. As DNA, the CDR3 is TGTGCCATCAGTGAATCTCCAGGGGGCATCTACGAGCAGTACTTC.

This clonotype was found a few times. This chain joins TRBV11-2 and TRBJ1-1; D call uncertain. Trimming cost V 2 bases and J 11 bases, with 15 bases left between them. The CDR3 consists of 13 residues. Germline V CDR1 and CDR2: SGHAT, FQNNGV. CDR3 sequence: CASSLLRPSGAFF. CDR3 in DNA: TGTGCCAGCAGCTTACTCCGTCCTAGCGGGGCTTTCTTT.

This clonotype was found a few times. The gene calls are TRBV5-1 and TRBJ1-6; D might be TRBD1 (5 bases). The CDR3 has 16 amino acids. V lost 2 bases to trimming and J lost 9 bases, with 18 bases between them. Germline V gene sequence: CDR1 SGHRS, CDR2 YFSETQ. CDR3 nucleotide sequence: TGCGCCAGCAGCTTAGAAGAGGGACGGCCAGCTTCACCCCTCCACTTT. Translating gives CASSLEEGRPASPLHF.